This T cell receptor (beta chain) was observed in a study of CD8 T cells in Susac syndrome. The germline V gene has CDR1 SGHRS and CDR2 YFSETQ. Between the trimmed V and J ends, which lost 3 bases and 8 bases, there was a span of 15 bases. The CDR3 is made up of 14 amino acids. An amount of RNA that ranged from roughly 0.5 to 1 ug was reverse transcribed with random hexamers. TCRdb redid the calling of the immunoSEQ multiplex PCR reads with MiXCR, one entry per CDR3 protein. The sample has under 200,000 distinct CDR3 sequences, 90% to 95% seen once. The sample holds one count of this clonotype. Sequencing input: CD4+ T cells from PBMCs. The chain employs TRBV5-1 and TRBJ2-1; no clear D. The source of this sequence is a human donor with Susac syndrome. The CDR3 sequence is CASSSPGLVDEQFF. For the CDR3, the DNA is TGCGCCAGCAGCTCCCCTGGGTTAGTCGATGAGCAGTTCTTC.